Listed here is a single T cell receptor beta chain. Antigen specificity is unknown. The source of the sample is a study of CD4+ T cells in melanoma. Measured with immunoSEQ multiplex PCR; TCRdb has only the in-frame clones, and not every one. This table holds 110,000 to 150,000 clones, around 90% found once. Whole-study findings and limits: CD8+ T cell, macrophage and B cell function reportedly correlated with neoantigen-specific CD4+ T cells. In melanoma, neoantigen-specific CD4+ T cells reportedly differed in differentiation state.

J gave up 1 base and V 6 bases, and 6 bases lay outside the gene matches. Germline CDR1 is SNHLY and CDR2 is FYNNEI. CDR3 length: 15 amino acids. The V call is TRBV2, the J call TRBJ1-1; 9 bases are shared with TRBD1. The source is a human donor with melanoma. In nucleotides, the CDR3 is TGTGCCAGCAGGGGGGGACAGGGTAGGAACACTGAAGCTTTCTTT. It codes for CASRGGQGRNTEAFF.